This T cell receptor (beta chain) was observed in a study of T-cell memory formation after mild COVID-19. About the research overall: TCR clusters mostly belonged to single donors.

Overall study findings and caveats: Nothing confirmed that second-wave clones peaking on day 37 were specific for SARS-CoV-2. Among CD4+ contracting clones, most were CM and EM, and CD8+ ones EMRA.

This clonotype was detected ten times or more. Its specificity is unknown. The germline CDR1 and CDR2 sequences are SGHVS and FQNEAQ. V dropped 1 base and J dropped 7; count of bases not matched to a gene: 7. This CDR3 comprises 15 residues. TCRdb reprocessed the 5' RACE reads with MiXCR, giving one entry per CDR3 protein. The table lists about half a million distinct CDR3 sequences, roughly 18% of them singletons. Sequencing was carried out using PBMCs or a T cell subset sorted from them (not recorded which). The TCR was taken from an adult woman who had mild COVID-19 (a few samples of this study predate the infection). Cell type and time point are not known. The chain combines TRBV7-8 with TRBJ1-5; 7 nucleotides line up with TRBD1. CDR3: CASSLGAGGGQPQHF. The CDR3 DNA is TGTGCCAGCAGCTTAGGGGCAGGGGGAGGACAGCCCCAGCATTTT. The entire variable domain, with the rest obtained from reference TRBV7-8 and TRBJ1-5, is as follows: GAGVSQSPRYKVAKRGQDVALRCDPISGHVSLFWYQQALGQGPEFLTYFQNEAQLDKSGLPSDRFFAERPEGSVSTLKIQRTQQEDSAVYLCASSLGAGGGQPQHFGDGTRLSIL.